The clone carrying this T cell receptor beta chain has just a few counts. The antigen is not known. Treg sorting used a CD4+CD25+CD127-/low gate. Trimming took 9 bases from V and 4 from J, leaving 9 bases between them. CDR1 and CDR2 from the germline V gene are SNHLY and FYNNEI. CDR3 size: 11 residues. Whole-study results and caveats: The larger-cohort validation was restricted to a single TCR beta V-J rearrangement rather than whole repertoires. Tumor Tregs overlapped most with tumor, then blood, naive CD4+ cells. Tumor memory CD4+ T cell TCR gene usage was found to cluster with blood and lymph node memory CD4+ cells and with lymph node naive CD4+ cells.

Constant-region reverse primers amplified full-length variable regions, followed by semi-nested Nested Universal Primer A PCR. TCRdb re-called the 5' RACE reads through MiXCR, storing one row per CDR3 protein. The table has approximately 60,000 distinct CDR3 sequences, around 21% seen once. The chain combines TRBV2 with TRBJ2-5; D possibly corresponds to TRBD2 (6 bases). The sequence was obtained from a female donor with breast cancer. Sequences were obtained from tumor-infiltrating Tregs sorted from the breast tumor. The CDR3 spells CASVGGETQYF. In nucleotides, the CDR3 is TGTGCCAGTGTCGGGGGAGAGACCCAGTACTTC.